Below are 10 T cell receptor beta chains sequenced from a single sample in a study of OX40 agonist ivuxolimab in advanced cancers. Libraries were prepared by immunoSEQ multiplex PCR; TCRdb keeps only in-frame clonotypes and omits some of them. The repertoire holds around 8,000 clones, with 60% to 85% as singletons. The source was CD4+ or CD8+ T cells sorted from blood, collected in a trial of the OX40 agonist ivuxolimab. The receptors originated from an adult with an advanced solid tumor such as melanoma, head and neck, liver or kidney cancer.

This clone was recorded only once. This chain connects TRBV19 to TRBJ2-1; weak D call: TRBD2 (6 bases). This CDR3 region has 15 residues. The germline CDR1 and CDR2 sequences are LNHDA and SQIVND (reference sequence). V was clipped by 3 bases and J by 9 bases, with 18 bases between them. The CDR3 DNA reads TGTGCCAGTAGTATCGGCCCGGGAGTAGTCCCTGAGCAGTTCTTC. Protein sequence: CASSIGPGVVPEQFF.

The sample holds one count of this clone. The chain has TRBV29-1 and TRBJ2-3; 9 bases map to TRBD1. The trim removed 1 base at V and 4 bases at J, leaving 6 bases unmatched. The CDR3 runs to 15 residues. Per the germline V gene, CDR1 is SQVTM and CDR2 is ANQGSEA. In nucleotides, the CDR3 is TGCAGCGTTGAAGGACAGGGGGTTTTTTCAGATACGCAGTATTTT. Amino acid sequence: CSVEGQGVFSDTQYF.

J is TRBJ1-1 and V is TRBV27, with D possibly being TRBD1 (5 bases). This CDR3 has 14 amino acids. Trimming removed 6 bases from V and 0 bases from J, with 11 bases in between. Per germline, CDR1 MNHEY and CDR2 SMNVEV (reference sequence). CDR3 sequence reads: CASRKGRLNTEAFF. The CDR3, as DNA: TGTGCCAGCAGGAAGGGACGGTTGAACACTGAAGCTTTCTTT.

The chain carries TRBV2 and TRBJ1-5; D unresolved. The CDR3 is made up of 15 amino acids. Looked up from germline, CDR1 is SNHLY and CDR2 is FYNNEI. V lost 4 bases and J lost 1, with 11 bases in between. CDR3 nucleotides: TGTGCCAGCAGTGGGGGTACCTCGAGCAATCAGCCCCAGCATTTT. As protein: CASSGGTSSNQPQHF. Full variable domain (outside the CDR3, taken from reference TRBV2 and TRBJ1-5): EPEVTQTPSHQVTQMGQEVILRCVPISNHLYFYWYRQILGQKVEFLVSFYNNEISEKSEIFDDQFSVERPDGSNFTLKIRSTKLEDSAMYFCASSGGTSSNQPQHFGDGTRLSIL.

Here the CDR3 DNA reads TGTGCCAGCAGTGATGAACAGTCCTACAATGAGCAGTTCTTC. Residues: CASSDEQSYNEQFF. The V call is TRBV2, the J call TRBJ2-1; D is ambiguous. V gave up 3 bases and J gave up 1 base, with 7 bases separating them. The CDR3 contains 14 residues. The germline V gene has CDR1 SNHLY and CDR2 FYNNEI.

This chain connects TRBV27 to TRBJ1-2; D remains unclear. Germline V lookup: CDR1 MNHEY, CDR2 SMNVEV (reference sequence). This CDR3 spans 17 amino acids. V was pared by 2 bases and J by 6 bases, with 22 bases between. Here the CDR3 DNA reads TGTGCCAGCAGTTTAAACGTGGGAGGACCGTCCCTCGATGGCTACACCTTC. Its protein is CASSLNVGGPSLDGYTF.

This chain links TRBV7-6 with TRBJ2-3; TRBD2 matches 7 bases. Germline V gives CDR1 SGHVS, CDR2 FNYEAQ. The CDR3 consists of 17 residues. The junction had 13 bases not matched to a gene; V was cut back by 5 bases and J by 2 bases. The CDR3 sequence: CASSQGLSGLYTDTQYF. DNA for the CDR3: TGTGCCAGCAGCCAAGGTCTTAGCGGGCTCTACACAGATACGCAGTATTTT.

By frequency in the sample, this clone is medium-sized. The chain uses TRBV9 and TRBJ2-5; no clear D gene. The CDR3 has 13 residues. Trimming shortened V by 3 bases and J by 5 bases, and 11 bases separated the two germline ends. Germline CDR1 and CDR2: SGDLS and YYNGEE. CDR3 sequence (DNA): TGTGCCAGCAGCGCGTCGGGTTGGGAGACCCAGTACTTC. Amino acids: CASSASGWETQYF.

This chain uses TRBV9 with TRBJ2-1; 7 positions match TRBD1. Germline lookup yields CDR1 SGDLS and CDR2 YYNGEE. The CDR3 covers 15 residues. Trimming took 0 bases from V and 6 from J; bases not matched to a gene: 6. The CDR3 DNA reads TGTGCCAGCAGCGTAGCAGGGACAGTAGGCAATGAGCAGTTCTTC. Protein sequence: CASSVAGTVGNEQFF.

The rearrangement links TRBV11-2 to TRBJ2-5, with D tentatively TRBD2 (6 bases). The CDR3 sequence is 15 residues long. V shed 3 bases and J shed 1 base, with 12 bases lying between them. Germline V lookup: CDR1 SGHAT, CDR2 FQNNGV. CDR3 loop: CASSFQRALQETQYF. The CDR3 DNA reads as TGTGCCAGCAGCTTCCAGCGGGCACTCCAAGAGACCCAGTACTTC.